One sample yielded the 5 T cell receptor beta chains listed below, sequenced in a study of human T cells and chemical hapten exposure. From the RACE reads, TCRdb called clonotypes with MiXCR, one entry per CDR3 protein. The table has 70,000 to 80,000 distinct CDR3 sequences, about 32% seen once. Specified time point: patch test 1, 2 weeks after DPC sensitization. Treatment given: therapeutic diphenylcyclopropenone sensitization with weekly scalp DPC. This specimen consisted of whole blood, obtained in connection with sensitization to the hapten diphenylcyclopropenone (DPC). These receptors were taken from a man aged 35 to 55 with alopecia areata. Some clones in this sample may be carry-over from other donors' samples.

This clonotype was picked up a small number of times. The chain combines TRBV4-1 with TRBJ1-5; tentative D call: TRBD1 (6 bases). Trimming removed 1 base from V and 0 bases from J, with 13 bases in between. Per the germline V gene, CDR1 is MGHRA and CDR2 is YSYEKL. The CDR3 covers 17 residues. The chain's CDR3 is CASSQGSGGNSNQPQHF. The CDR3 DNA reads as TGCGCCAGCAGCCAAGGTAGCGGGGGCAATAGCAATCAGCCCCAGCATTTT.

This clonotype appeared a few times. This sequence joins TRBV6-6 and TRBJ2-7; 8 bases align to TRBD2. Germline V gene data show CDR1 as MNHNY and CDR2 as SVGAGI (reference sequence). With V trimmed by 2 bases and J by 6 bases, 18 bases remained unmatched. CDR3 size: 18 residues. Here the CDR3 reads CASSYRGGASGSHREQYF. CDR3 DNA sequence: TGTGCCAGCAGTTACCGCGGCGGGGCGAGCGGGAGTCATCGCGAGCAGTACTTC.

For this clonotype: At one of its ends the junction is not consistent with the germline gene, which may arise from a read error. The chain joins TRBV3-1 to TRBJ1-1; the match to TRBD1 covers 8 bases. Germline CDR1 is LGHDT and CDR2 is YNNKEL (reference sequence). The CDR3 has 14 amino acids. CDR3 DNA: TGTGCCAGCAGCTCCGGGACAGGTTCCACTGAAACTTTCTTT. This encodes CASSSGTGSTETFF.

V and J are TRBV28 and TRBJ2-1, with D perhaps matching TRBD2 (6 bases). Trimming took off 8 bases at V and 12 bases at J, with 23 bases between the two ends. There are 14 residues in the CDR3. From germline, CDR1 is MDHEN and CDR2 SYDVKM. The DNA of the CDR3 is TGTGCCAGCGGGCTTACTAGCCACCAAGGCGGGCAGTTCTTC. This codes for CASGLTSHQGGQFF.

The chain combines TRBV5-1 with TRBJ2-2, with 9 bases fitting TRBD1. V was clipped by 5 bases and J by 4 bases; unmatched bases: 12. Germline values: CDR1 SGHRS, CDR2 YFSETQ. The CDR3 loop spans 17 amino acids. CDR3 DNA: TGCGCCAGCAGACCGGACAGGGGCGGTTTAAGCACCGGGGAGCTGTTTTTT. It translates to CASRPDRGGLSTGELFF. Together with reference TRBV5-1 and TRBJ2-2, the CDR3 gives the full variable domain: KAGVTQTPRYLIKTRGQQVTLSCSPISGHRSVSWYQQTPGQGLQFLFEYFSETQRNKGNFPGRFSGRQFSNSRSEMNVSTLELGDSALYLCASRPDRGGLSTGELFFGEGSRLTVL.